Listed here are 3 T cell receptor beta chains from one sample, sequenced in a study of cytomegalovirus exposure and HLA in healthy donors. The PCR used 60 Vbeta and 13 Jbeta primers. Here immunoSEQ multiplex PCR was the method, and the copy in TCRdb shows in-frame clones only, minus some. The sample shows about 82,000 clones, 70% to 80% of them seen only once. Sequenced material: PBMCs. The receptors were gathered from a man aged 25-40 years in good health and CMV-seropositive.

The chain joins TRBV6-1 to TRBJ1-1; 11 bases align to TRBD1. J lost 7 bases, V lost 1 base, and 5 bases had no gene match. This CDR3 comprises 15 residues. Germline V gene sequence: CDR1 MNHNS, CDR2 SASEGT. CDR3 bases: TGTGCCAGCAGTGAAGAAGGACAGGGGGCTGGTGAAGCTTTCTTT. Residues: CASSEEGQGAGEAFF.

The chain has TRBV7-9 and TRBJ2-7; 8 bases map to TRBD1. There are 18 residues in the CDR3. Germline V gives CDR1 SEHNR, CDR2 FQNEAQ (reference sequence). The J segment lost 4 bases and the V segment lost 2 bases, leaving 16 bases of the junction unmatched. The CDR3 region is CASSLPRTGTHLQYEQYF. In nucleotides, the CDR3 is TGTGCCAGCAGCTTACCACGGACAGGGACCCATCTTCAATACGAGCAGTACTTC.

CDR3 protein: CASSLSEYEKLFF. CDR3 nucleotide sequence: TGTGCCAGCAGCTTATCAGAATATGAAAAACTGTTTTTT. The J gene is TRBJ1-4, the V gene TRBV7-9; D unclear. CDR1 is SEHNR, CDR2 FQNEAQ, per germline (reference sequence). The CDR3 totals 13 residues. The V gene lost 2 bases and the J gene lost 6 bases, with 7 bases spanning the gap.